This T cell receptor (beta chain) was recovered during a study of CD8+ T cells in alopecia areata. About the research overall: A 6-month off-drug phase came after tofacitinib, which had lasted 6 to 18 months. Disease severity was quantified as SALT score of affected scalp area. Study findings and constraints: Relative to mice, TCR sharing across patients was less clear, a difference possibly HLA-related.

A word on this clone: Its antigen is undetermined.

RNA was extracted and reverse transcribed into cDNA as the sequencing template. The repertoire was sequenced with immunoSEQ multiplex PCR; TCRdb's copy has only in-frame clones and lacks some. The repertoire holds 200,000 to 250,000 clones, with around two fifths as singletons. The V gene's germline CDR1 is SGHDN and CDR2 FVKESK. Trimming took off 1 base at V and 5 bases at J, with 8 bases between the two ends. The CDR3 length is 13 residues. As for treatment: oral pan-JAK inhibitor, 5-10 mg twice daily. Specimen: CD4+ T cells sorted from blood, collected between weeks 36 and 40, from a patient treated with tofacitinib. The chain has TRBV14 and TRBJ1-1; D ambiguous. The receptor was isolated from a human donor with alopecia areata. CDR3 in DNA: TGTGCCAGCAGCCAAGTATCTGGGACTGAAGCTTTCTTT. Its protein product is CASSQVSGTEAFF.